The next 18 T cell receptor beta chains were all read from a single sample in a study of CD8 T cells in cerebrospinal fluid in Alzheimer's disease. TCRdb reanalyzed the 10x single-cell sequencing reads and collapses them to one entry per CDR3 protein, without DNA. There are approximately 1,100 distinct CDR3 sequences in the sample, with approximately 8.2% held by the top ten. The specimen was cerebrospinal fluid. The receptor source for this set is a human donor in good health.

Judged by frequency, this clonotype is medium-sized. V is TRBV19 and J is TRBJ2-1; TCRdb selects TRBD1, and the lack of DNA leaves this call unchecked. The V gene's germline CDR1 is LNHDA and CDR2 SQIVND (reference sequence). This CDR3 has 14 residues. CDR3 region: CASNLAGEGNEQFF.

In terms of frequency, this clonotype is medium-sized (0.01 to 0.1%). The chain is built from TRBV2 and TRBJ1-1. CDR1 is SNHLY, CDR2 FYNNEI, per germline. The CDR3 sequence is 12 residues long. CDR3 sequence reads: CASSIGRTEAFF.

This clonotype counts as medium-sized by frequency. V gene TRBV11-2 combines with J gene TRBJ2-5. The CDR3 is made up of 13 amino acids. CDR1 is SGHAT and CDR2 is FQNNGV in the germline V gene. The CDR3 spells CASSLVKEETQYF.

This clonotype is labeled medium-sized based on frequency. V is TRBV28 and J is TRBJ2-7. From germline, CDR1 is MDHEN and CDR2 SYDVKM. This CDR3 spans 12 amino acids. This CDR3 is CASSPLGYEQYF.

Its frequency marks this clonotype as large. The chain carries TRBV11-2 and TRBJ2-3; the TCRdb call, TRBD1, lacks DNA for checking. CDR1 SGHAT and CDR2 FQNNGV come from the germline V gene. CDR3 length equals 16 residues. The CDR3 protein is CACTAGTGGRTDTQYF.

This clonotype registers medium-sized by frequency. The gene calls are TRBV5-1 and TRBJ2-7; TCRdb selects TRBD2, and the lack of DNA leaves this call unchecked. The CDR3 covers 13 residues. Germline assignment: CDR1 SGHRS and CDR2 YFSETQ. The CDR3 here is CASSSTSGREQYF. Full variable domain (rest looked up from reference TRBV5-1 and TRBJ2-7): KAGVTQTPRYLIKTRGQQVTLSCSPISGHRSVSWYQQTPGQGLQFLFEYFSETQRNKGNFPGRFSGRQFSNSRSEMNVSTLELGDSALYLCASSSTSGREQYFGPGTRLTVT.

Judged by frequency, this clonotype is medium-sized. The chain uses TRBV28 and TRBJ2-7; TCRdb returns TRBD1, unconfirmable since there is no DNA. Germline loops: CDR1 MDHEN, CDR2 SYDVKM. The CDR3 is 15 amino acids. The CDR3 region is CASSITGGLSYEQYF.

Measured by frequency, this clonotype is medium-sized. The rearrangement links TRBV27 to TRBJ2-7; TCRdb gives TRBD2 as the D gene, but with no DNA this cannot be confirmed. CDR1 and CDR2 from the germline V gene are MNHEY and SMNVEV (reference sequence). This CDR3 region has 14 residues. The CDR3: CASSLREVGYEQYF.

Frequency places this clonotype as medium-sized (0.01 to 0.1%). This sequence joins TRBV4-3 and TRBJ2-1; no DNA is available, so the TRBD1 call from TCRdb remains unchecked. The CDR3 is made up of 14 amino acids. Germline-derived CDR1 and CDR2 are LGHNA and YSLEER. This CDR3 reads CASSRLGGNNEQFF.

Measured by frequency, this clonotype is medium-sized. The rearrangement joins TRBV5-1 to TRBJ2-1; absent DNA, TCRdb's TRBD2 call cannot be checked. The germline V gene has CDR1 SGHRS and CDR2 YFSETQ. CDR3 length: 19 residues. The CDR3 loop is CASSLAASGSLTPYNEQFF.

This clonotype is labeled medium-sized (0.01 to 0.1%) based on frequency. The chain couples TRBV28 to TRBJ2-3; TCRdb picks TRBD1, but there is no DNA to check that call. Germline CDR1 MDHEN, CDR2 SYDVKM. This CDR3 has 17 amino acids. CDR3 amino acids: CASSPGPKTGGADTQYF. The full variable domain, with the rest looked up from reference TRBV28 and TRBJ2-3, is DVKVTQSSRYLVKRTGEKVFLECVQDMDHENMFWYRQDPGLGLRLIYFSYDVKMKEKGDIPEGYSVSREKKERFSLILESASTNQTSMYLCASSPGPKTGGADTQYFGPGTRLTVL.

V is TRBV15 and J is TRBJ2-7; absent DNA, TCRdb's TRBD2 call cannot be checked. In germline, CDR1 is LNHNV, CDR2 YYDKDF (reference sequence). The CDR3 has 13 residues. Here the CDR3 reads CATSRDRDSEKYF.

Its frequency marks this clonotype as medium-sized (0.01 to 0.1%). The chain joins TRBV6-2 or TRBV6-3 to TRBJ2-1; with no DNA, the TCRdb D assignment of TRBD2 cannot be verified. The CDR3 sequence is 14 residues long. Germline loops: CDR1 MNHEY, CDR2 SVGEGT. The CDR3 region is CATSFRPPNNEQFF.

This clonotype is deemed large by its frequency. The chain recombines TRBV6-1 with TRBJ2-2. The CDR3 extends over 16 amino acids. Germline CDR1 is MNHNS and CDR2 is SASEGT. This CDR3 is CASSGAGVYGTGELFF.

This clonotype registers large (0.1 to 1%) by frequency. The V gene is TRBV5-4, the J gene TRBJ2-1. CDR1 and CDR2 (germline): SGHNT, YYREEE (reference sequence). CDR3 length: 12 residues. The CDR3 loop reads CASSLFSLEQFF.

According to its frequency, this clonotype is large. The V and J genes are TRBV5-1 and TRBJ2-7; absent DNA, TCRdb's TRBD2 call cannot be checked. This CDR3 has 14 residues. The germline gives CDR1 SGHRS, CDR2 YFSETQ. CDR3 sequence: CASSPGLAGDEQYF.

The CDR3 region is CASSKLAATDTQYF. The V gene is TRBV5-1, the J gene TRBJ2-3; the D call of TRBD2 rests on TCRdb alone, since no DNA is present to check it. Looked up from germline, CDR1 is SGHRS and CDR2 is YFSETQ. The CDR3 runs to 14 residues.

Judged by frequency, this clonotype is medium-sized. CDR3 sequence: CASSLAGVGNIQYF. V gene TRBV11-2 combines with J gene TRBJ2-4; TCRdb returns TRBD2, unconfirmable since there is no DNA. Germline V gene data show CDR1 as SGHAT and CDR2 as FQNNGV. The CDR3 is 14 residues long.